This T cell receptor (beta chain) stems from a study of blood T cell repertoires in COVID-19. Study context: Acute and convalescent COVID-19 specimens originated in the United States, Italy and Spain. The analysed material was cDNA or gDNA that came from T cells, B-cell-depleted T cells, or PBMCs.

Source study methods: It was from reference gene primer amplification that nucleated cell counts were estimated. Clones were sequenced by immunoSEQ multiplex PCR, and TCRdb holds only the in-frame ones, with some missing. The D gene and trimming were derived from the DNA, and the V and J assignments and clone size from that table. Of around 78,000 clones detected, over 70% appear once; the ten largest clones hold roughly 6.2%. CDR3 length equals 16 residues. The germline CDR1 and CDR2 sequences are SGHTA and FQGNSA. V lost 1 base and J lost 0, with 9 bases in between. The sequencing sample was made of peripheral blood. This sequence joins TRBV7-2 and TRBJ1-4; no clear D gene. The sequence came from a man aged 50 to 59 with active COVID-19. The CDR3 region has the DNA TGTGCCAGCAGCTTAGGGCGGACTCCAACTAATGAAAAACTGTTTTTT. Its protein product is CASSLGRTPTNEKLFF.